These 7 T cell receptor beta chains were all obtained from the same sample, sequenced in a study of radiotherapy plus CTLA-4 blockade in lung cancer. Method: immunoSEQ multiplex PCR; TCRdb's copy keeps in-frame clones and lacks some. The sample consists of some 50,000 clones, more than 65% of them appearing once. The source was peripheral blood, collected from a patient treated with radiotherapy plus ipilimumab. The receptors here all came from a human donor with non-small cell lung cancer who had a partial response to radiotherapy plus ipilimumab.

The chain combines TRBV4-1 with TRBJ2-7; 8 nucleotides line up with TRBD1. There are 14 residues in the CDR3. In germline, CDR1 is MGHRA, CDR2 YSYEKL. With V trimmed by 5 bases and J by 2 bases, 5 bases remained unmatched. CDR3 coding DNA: TGCGCCAGCAGCGACCCGGGACAGGCCTACGAGCAGTACTTC. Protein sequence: CASSDPGQAYEQYF.

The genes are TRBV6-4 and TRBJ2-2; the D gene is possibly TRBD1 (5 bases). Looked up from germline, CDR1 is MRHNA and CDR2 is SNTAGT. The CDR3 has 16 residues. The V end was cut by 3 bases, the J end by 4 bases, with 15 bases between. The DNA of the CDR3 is TGTGCCAGCAGTGATGAGGCAGGGTCCCTCACCGGGGAGCTGTTTTTT. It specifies CASSDEAGSLTGELFF.

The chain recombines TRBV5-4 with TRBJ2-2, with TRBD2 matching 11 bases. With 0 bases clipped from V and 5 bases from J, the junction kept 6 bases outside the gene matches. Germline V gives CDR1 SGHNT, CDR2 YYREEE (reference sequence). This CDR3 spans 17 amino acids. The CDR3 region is CASSLDSGGARTGELFF. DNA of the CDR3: TGTGCCAGCAGCTTGGATAGCGGGGGGGCCCGTACCGGGGAGCTGTTTTTT. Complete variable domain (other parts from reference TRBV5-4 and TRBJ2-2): ETGVTQSPTHLIKTRGQQVTLRCSSQSGHNTVSWYQQALGQGPQFIFQYYREEENGRGNFPPRFSGLQFPNYSSELNVNALELDDSALYLCASSLDSGGARTGELFFGEGSRLTVL.

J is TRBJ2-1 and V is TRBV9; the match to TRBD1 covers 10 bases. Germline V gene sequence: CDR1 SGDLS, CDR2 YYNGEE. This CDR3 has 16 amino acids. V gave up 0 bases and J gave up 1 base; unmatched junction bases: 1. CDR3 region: CASSVEDRGSYNEQFF. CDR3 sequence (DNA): TGTGCCAGCAGCGTAGAGGACAGGGGGTCCTACAATGAGCAGTTCTTC. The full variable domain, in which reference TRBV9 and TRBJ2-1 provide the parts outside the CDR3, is DSGVTQTPKHLITATGQRVTLRCSPRSGDLSVYWYQQSLDQGLQFLIQYYNGEERAKGNILERFSAQQFPDLHSELNLSSLELGDSALYFCASSVEDRGSYNEQFFGPGTRLTVL.

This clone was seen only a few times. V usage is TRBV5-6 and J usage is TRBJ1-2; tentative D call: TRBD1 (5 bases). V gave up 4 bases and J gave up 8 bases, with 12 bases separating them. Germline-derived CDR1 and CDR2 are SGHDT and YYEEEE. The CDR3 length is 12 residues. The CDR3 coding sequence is TGTGCCAGCAGCATCCAGGGCGTGGGCTACACCTTC. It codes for CASSIQGVGYTF.

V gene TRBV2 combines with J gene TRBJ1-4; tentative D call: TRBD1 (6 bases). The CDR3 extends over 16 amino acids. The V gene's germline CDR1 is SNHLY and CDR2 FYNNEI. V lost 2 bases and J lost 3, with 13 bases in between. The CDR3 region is CASSETGLVSNEKLFF. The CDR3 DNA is TGTGCCAGCAGTGAAACAGGGTTGGTGTCTAATGAAAAACTGTTTTTT.

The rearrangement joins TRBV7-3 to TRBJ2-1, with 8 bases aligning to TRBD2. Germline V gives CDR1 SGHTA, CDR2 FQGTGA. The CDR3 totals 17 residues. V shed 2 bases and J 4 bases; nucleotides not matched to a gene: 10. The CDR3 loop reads CASSLGTSGGRYNEQFF. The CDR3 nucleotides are TGTGCCAGCAGCTTAGGAACGTCGGGGGGGCGGTACAATGAGCAGTTCTTC.